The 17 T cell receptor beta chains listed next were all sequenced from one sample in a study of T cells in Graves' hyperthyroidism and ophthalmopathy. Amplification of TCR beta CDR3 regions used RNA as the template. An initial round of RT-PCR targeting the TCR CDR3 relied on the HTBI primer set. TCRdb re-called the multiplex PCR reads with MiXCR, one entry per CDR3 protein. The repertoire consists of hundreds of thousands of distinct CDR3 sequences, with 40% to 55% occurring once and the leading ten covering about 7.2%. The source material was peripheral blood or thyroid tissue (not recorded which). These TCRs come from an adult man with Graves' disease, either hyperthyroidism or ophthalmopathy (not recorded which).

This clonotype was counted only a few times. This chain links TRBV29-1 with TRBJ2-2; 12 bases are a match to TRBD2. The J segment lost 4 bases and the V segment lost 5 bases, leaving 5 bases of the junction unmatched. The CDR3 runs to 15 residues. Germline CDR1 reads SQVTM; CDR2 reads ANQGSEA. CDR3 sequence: CSVLGLAGPTGELFF. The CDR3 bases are TGCAGCGTTCTCGGACTAGCGGGACCCACCGGGGAGCTGTTTTTT.

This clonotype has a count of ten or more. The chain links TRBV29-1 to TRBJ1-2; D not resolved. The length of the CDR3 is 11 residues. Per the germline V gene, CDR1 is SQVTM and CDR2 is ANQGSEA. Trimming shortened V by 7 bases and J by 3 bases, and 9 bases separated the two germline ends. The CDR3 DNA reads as TGCAGCGCCACGGCAGACTATGGCTACACCTTC. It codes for CSATADYGYTF.

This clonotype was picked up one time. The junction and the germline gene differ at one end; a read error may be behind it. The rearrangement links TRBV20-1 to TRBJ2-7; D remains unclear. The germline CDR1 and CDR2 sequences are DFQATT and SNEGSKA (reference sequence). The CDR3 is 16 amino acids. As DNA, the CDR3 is TGCAGTGCTAGAGAAGGTAGCTTAACGAGATCCTACCAGCAGTACTTC. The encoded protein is CSAREGSLTRSYQQYF.

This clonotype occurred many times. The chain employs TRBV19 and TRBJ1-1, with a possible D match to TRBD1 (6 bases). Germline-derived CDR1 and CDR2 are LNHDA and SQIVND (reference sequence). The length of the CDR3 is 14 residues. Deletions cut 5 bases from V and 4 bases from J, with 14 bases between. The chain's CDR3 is CASSSNRDSTEAFF. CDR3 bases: TGTGCCAGTAGTTCCAACAGGGATAGCACTGAAGCTTTCTTT. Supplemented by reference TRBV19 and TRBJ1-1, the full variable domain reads DGGITQSPKYLFRKEGQNVTLSCEQNLNHDAMYWYRQDPGQGLRLIYYSQIVNDFQKGDIAEGYSVSREKKESFPLTVTSAQKNPTAFYLCASSSNRDSTEAFFGQGTRLTVV.

CDR3 sequence: CASSIREVGISGANVLTF. The CDR3 DNA sequence: TGTGCCAGTAGTATACGCGAGGTGGGAATCTCTGGGGCCAACGTCCTGACTTTC. The chain is built from TRBV19 and TRBJ2-6; D remains ambiguous. CDR3 length equals 18 residues. Germline CDR1 and CDR2: LNHDA and SQIVND (reference sequence). Trimming left V 2 bases short and J 0 bases short, with 14 bases between.

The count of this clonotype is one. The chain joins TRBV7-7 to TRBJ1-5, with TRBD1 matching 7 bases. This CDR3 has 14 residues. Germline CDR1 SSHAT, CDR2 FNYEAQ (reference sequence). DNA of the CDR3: TGTGCTGGCAGTGGCGGACAGGGCAATCAGCCCCAGCATTTT. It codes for CAGSGGQGNQPQHF. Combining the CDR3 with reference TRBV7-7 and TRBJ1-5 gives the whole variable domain GAGVSQSPRYKVTKRGQDVTLRCDPISSHATLYWYQQALGQGPEFLTYFNYEAQPDKSGLPSDRFSAERPEGSISTLTIQRTEQRDSAMYRCAGSGGQGNQPQHFGDGTRLSIL.

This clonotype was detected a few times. The CDR3 coding sequence is TGTGCCAGCCTTTCCTATAGCGGGAGTATCGGGGAGCTGTTTTTT. It yields the protein CASLSYSGSIGELFF. The chain combines TRBV7-8 with TRBJ2-2; 9 nucleotides match TRBD2. Germline CDR1 and CDR2: SGHVS and FQNEAQ. V was pared by 8 bases and J by 7 bases, with 11 bases of the junction left unmatched. CDR3 size: 15 residues.

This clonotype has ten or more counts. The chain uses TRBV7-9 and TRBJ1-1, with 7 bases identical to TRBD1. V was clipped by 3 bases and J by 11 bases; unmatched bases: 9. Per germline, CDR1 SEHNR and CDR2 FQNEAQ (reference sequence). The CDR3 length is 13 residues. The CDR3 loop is CASSLVDPGQAFF. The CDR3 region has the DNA TGTGCCAGCAGCTTGGTCGATCCGGGACAGGCTTTCTTT.

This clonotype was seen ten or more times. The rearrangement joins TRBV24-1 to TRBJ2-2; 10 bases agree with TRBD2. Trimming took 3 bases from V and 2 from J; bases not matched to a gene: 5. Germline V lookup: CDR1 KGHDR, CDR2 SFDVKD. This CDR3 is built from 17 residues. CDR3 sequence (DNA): TGTGCCACCAGTGATCTTCGGACTAGCGGAAACACCGGGGAGCTGTTTTTT. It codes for CATSDLRTSGNTGELFF.

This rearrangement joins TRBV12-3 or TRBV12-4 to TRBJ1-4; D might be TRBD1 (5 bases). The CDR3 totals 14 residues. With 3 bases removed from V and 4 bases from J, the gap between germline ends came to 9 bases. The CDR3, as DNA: TGTGCCAGCAGTTTTGCAGGGTTTAATGAAAAACTGTTTTTT. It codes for CASSFAGFNEKLFF.

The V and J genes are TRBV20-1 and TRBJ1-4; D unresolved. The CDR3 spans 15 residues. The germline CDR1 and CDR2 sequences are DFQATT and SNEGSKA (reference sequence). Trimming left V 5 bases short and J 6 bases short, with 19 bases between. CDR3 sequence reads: CSAGAEGGVYEKLFF. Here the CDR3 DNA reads TGCAGTGCTGGAGCCGAGGGCGGGGTATATGAAAAACTGTTTTTT.

The DNA of the CDR3 is TGTGCCAGCAGCTTAAACTTTGGGCCCGCAGACTATGGCTACACCTTC. Translation gives CASSLNFGPADYGYTF. The chain is built from TRBV7-8 and TRBJ1-2; D is ambiguous. The V and J ends lost 2 bases and 3 bases respectively, with 16 bases between them. Germline V gene sequence: CDR1 SGHVS, CDR2 FQNEAQ. CDR3 size: 16 residues.

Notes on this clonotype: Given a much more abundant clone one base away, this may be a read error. The CDR3 DNA is TGTGCCAGCAGCTGGGACAGATCCTATGGCTACACCTTC. As protein: CASSWDRSYGYTF. The V and J genes are TRBV7-9 and TRBJ1-2; the match to TRBD1 covers 7 bases. Losses at the gene ends were 4 bases for V and 4 bases for J; bases not matched to a gene: 3. The CDR3 has 13 residues. Germline CDR1 is SEHNR and CDR2 is FQNEAQ (reference sequence). Complete variable domain (other parts from reference TRBV7-9 and TRBJ1-2): DTGVSQNPRHKITKRGQNVTFRCDPISEHNRLYWYRQTLGQGPEFLTYFQNEAQLEKSRLLSDRFSAERPKGSFSTLEIQRTEQGDSAMYLCASSWDRSYGYTFGSGTRLTVV.

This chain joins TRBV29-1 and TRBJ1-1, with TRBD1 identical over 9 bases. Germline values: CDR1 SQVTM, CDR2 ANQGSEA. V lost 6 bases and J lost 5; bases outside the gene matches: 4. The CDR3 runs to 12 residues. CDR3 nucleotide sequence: TGCAGCGTGGGGACAGGGAAAACTGAAGCTTTCTTT. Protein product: CSVGTGKTEAFF.

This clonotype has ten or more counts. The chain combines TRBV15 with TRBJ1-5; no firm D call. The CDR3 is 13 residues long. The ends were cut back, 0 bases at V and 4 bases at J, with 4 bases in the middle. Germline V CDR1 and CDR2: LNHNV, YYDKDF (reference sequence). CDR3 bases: TGTGCCACCAGCAGAGAGGGGAATCAGCCCCAGCATTTT. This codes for CATSREGNQPQHF. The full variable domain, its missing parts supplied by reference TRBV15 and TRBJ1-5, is DAMVIQNPRYQVTQFGKPVTLSCSQTLNHNVMYWYQQKSSQAPKLLFHYYDKDFNNEADTPDNFQSRRPNTSFCFLDIRSPGLGDTAMYLCATSREGNQPQHFGDGTRLSIL.

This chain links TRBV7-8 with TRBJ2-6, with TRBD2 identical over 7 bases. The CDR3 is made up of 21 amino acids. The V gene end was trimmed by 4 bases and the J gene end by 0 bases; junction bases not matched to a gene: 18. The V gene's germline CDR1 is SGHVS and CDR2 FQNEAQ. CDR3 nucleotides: TGTGCCAGCAGCTCCCATGGACTAGTTCGGCGGTGGGTCTCTGGGGCCAACGTCCTGACTTTC. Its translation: CASSSHGLVRRWVSGANVLTF. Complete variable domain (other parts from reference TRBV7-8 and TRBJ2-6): GAGVSQSPRYKVAKRGQDVALRCDPISGHVSLFWYQQALGQGPEFLTYFQNEAQLDKSGLPSDRFFAERPEGSVSTLKIQRTQQEDSAVYLCASSSHGLVRRWVSGANVLTFGAGSRLTVL.

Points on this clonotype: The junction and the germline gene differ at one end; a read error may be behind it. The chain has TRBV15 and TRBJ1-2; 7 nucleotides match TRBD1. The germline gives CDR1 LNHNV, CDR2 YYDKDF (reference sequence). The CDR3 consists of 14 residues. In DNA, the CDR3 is TGCGCCGCCAGCAGTGTGAGGCAGGGGGGCCCGTACACCTTC. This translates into CAASSVRQGGPYTF.